A selection of T cell receptor beta chains follows, all from one sample in a study of early T cells in non-severe SARS-CoV-2 infection. In TCRdb, the 5' RACE reads were re-called with MiXCR into one record per CDR3 protein. This table holds approximately 65,000 distinct CDR3 sequences, under 15% found once. Sequenced: whole blood. These TCRs come from an adult who was a healthcare worker with PCR-confirmed SARS-CoV-2 infection or an uninfected control (not recorded which). CDR3s leave out the opening cysteine and the closing phenylalanine or tryptophan. A D gene is named only where the DNA matches it firmly.

J: TRBJ1-1; D: NA; V: TRBV12-3/TRBV12-4; CDR3: ASRNQLNTEAF
J: TRBJ2-5; D: NA; V: TRBV9; CDR3: ASSVASGSRAQY
J: TRBJ2-5; D: TRBD2; V: TRBV5-1; CDR3: ASSLILAGARETQY
J: TRBJ2-5; D: NA; V: TRBV5-8; CDR3: ASSLNRQETQY
J: TRBJ1-1; D: TRBD1; V: TRBV11-2; CDR3: ASSPVTGRMNTEAF
J: TRBJ2-7; D: NA; V: TRBV5-1; CDR3: ASSLSRVAYEQY
J: TRBJ2-1; D: NA; V: TRBV29-1; CDR3: SVERLSSYNEQF
J: TRBJ1-3; D: NA; V: TRBV19; CDR3: ASAPSLTGNTIY
J: TRBJ1-2; D: NA; V: TRBV30; CDR3: AWSEDYGYT
J: TRBJ2-3; D: NA; V: TRBV12-3/TRBV12-4; CDR3: ASSFLQGLDTQY
J: TRBJ2-7; D: TRBD1; V: TRBV6-2/TRBV6-3; CDR3: ASSDRGYGSYEQY
J: TRBJ1-2; D: TRBD1; V: TRBV7-3; CDR3: ASSPIQGANGYT
J: TRBJ2-5; D: NA; V: TRBV6-5; CDR3: ASNAGSGTQY
J: TRBJ1-1; D: TRBD1; V: TRBV7-9; CDR3: ASSSQGDMNTEAF
J: TRBJ1-6; D: NA; V: TRBV5-6; CDR3: ASSLGQDNSPLH
J: TRBJ1-1; D: NA; V: TRBV20-1; CDR3: SATYRMNTEAF
J: TRBJ1-1; D: NA; V: TRBV24-1; CDR3: ATSDPYRATEAF
J: TRBJ2-3; D: NA; V: TRBV20-1; CDR3: STRIDLGGQY
J: TRBJ2-2; D: NA; V: TRBV7-2; CDR3: ASSSPSHRASGELF